These 27 T cell receptor beta chains share one sample of origin, sequenced in a study of blood T cells in healthy people across ages. Sample-barcoded 5' priming and a J-beta primer mix drove a second PCR of about 7 to 11 cycles. Each CDR3 protein gets one entry after TCRdb re-called the 5' RACE reads with MiXCR. Of roughly 1.7 million distinct CDR3 sequences detected, about 32% appear once; the ten largest clones hold around 11%. Sequences were obtained from blood. Receptors were obtained from a young woman in good health.

The chain employs TRBV7-2 and TRBJ2-7; 8 bases are shared with TRBD2. Germline loops: CDR1 SGHTA, CDR2 FQGNSA. The CDR3 is 15 amino acids. Trimming took 4 bases from V and 0 from J; bases not matched to a gene: 5. CDR3 nucleotide sequence: TGTGCCAGCAGCTCGGGGGGGACGGGCTCCTACGAGCAGTACTTC. The encoded protein is CASSSGGTGSYEQYF. Variable domain in full (rest from reference TRBV7-2 and TRBJ2-7): GAGVSQSPSNKVTEKGKDVELRCDPISGHTALYWYRQSLGQGLEFLIYFQGNSAPDKSGLPSDRFSAERTGGSVSTLTIQRTQQEDSAVYLCASSSGGTGSYEQYFGPGTRLTVT.

The rearrangement joins TRBV10-3 to TRBJ2-3; 9 nucleotides align to TRBD1. There are 14 residues in the CDR3. CDR1 ENHRY and CDR2 SYGVKD come from the germline V gene. Losses at the gene ends were 5 bases for V and 6 bases for J; bases not matched to a gene: 6. The CDR3 DNA reads as TGTGCCATCAGTCCCGGGACAGGGCGGGATACGCAGTATTTT. This translates into CAISPGTGRDTQYF.

This clonotype was seen a handful of times. The chain links TRBV29-1 to TRBJ1-1, with 8 nucleotides matching TRBD1. V lost 4 bases to trimming and J lost 7 bases; unmatched junction nucleotides: 5. CDR1 SQVTM and CDR2 ANQGSEA come from the germline V gene. This CDR3 contains 12 residues. CDR3 DNA: TGCAGCGTTGTGGACAGGGTTAATGAAGCTTTCTTT. Protein sequence: CSVVDRVNEAFF.

V and J are TRBV6-5 and TRBJ1-1, with D uncertain. The CDR3 length is 13 residues. CDR1 MNHEY and CDR2 SVGAGI come from the germline V gene. V lost 3 bases and J 4 bases, leaving 9 bases between the germline ends. The CDR3 sequence: CASSYRGRTEAFF. CDR3 in DNA: TGTGCCAGCAGTTATCGGGGTCGCACTGAAGCTTTCTTT.

V is TRBV20-1 and J is TRBJ2-1; 11 nucleotides align to TRBD2. The V gene's germline CDR1 is DFQATT and CDR2 SNEGSKA (reference sequence). J lost 9 bases, V lost 5 bases, and 9 bases had no gene match. CDR3 length: 14 amino acids. This CDR3 reads CSAPSSGRYGEQFF. CDR3 bases: TGCAGTGCTCCGTCTAGCGGGAGGTACGGTGAGCAGTTCTTC.

The genes are TRBV15 and TRBJ2-3; 10 bases agree with TRBD1. With 9 bases clipped from V and 0 bases from J, the junction kept 3 bases outside the gene matches. The CDR3 runs to 14 residues. The germline V gene has CDR1 LNHNV and CDR2 YYDKDF (reference sequence). The CDR3 here is CATEDRGSTDTQYF. As DNA, the CDR3 is TGTGCCACAGAGGACAGGGGGAGCACAGATACGCAGTATTTT.

The rearrangement joins TRBV4-1 to TRBJ1-2, with 9 bases identical to TRBD1. V shed 5 bases and J 8 bases; nucleotides not matched to a gene: 12. The CDR3 spans 15 residues. Germline V gene lookup returns CDR1 MGHRA and CDR2 YSYEKL. CDR3 sequence reads: CASSKRTGEPPGYTF. In nucleotides, the CDR3 is TGCGCCAGCAGCAAACGGACAGGGGAGCCGCCCGGCTACACCTTC.

V usage is TRBV27 and J usage is TRBJ1-6; D possibly corresponds to TRBD1 (5 bases). The CDR3 sequence is 14 residues long. Per germline, CDR1 MNHEY and CDR2 SMNVEV (reference sequence). With 4 bases removed from V and 10 bases from J, the gap between germline ends came to 14 bases. Here the CDR3 DNA reads TGTGCCAGCAGTTGTGGGGCAGGGAGGTCACCCCTCCACTTT. Translating it yields CASSCGAGRSPLHF.

A word on this clonotype: A much larger clone sits a single nucleotide away, making a read error possible. The DNA of the CDR3 is TGTACCAGCATGGGGGACAGGGACCACGAGCAGTACTTC. Residues: CTSMGDRDHEQYF. V and J are TRBV6-1 and TRBJ2-7; the match to TRBD1 covers 9 bases. The germline V gene encodes CDR1 MNHNS and CDR2 SASEGT. The CDR3 has 13 residues.

The chain links TRBV11-2 to TRBJ1-2, with D unclear. With 1 base removed from V and 5 bases from J, the gap between germline ends came to 8 bases. The germline V gene has CDR1 SGHAT and CDR2 FQNNGV. This CDR3 is 13 amino acids long. CDR3 sequence (DNA): TGTGCCAGCAGCTTAGTATTCGGGTATGGCTACACCTTC. Its protein is CASSLVFGYGYTF.

The V and J genes are TRBV24-1 and TRBJ2-5; D might be TRBD2 (5 bases). V lost 3 bases and J lost 4, with 20 bases in between. Germline loops: CDR1 KGHDR, CDR2 SFDVKD. This CDR3 contains 17 residues. The CDR3 protein is CATSDRSLSSSRETQYF. CDR3 DNA sequence: TGTGCCACCAGTGATCGGTCTTTGTCTAGCTCGCGAGAGACCCAGTACTTC.

The rearrangement uses TRBV6-5 and TRBJ2-4; D possibly corresponds to TRBD2 (6 bases). The last part of the DNA fits TRBJ2-5 better; the J call may be wrong. This CDR3 region has 12 residues. Germline V gives CDR1 MNHEY, CDR2 SVGAGI. DNA for the CDR3: TGTGCCAGCAGCCGGGAGAAGGGGACCCAGTACTTC. It yields the protein CASSREKGTQYF.

This clonotype turned up a few times. The V gene is TRBV6-5, the J gene TRBJ2-7, with D perhaps matching TRBD1 (6 bases). CDR1 MNHEY and CDR2 SVGAGI come from the germline V gene. The CDR3 loop spans 13 amino acids. V was shortened by 0 bases and J by 6 bases, with 9 bases between the two germline ends. CDR3 residues: CASSYSMDSEQYF. The CDR3 DNA sequence: TGTGCCAGCAGTTACTCGATGGACAGCGAGCAGTACTTC.

CDR3 DNA sequence: TGTGCCAGCAGCTGGGACGAGAACTATGGCTACACCTTC. Residues: CASSWDENYGYTF. The chain couples TRBV7-9 to TRBJ1-2; a possible D gene is TRBD1 (5 bases). Germline CDR1 reads SEHNR; CDR2 reads FQNEAQ (reference sequence). V was shortened by 4 bases and J by 2 bases, with 8 bases between the two germline ends. The CDR3 sequence is 13 residues long. Supplemented by reference TRBV7-9 and TRBJ1-2, the full variable domain reads DTGVSQNPRHKITKRGQNVTFRCDPISEHNRLYWYRQTLGQGPEFLTYFQNEAQLEKSRLLSDRFSAERPKGSFSTLEIQRTEQGDSAMYLCASSWDENYGYTFGSGTRLTVV.

This clonotype was seen only a few times. This chain uses TRBV4-1 with TRBJ2-1; TRBD1 agrees at 8 bases. The trim removed 7 bases at V and 5 bases at J, leaving 10 bases unmatched. This CDR3 is built from 15 residues. CDR1 is MGHRA, CDR2 YSYEKL, per germline. The CDR3 coding sequence is TGCGCCAGCATACCTCCCGGGACAGGCGACAATGAGCAGTTCTTC. Its translation: CASIPPGTGDNEQFF.

This clonotype was counted only a few times. The chain combines TRBV12-3 or TRBV12-4 with TRBJ2-6; the D gene is possibly TRBD1 (5 bases). The CDR3 runs 15 residues. Trimming cost V 1 base and J 4 bases, with 8 bases left between them. The CDR3 sequence: CASSLVGRGANVLTF. The DNA of the CDR3 is TGTGCCAGCAGTTTAGTGGGGCGCGGGGCCAACGTCCTGACTTTC.

This chain links TRBV12-3 or TRBV12-4 with TRBJ2-7, with 8 positions matching TRBD2. The CDR3 covers 12 residues. The junction had 7 bases not matched to a gene; V was cut back by 8 bases and J by 7 bases. The CDR3 here is CASHGGAGEQYF. CDR3 in DNA: TGTGCCAGCCACGGGGGGGCTGGGGAGCAGTACTTC.

This clonotype was seen only a few times. V and J are TRBV30 and TRBJ2-5; D ambiguous. The CDR3 runs to 11 residues. Germline V gene lookup returns CDR1 GTSNPN and CDR2 SVGIG (reference sequence). With 8 bases removed from V and 1 base from J, the gap between germline ends came to 8 bases. This CDR3 reads CAVRPQETQYF. The CDR3 coding sequence is TGTGCCGTCCGCCCCCAAGAGACCCAGTACTTC.

The CDR3 here is CASSSFPGQGSMEAFF. Here the CDR3 DNA reads TGTGCCAGCAGCTCTTTCCCGGGACAGGGGTCGATGGAAGCTTTCTTT. The chain links TRBV7-2 to TRBJ1-1, with 10 bases fitting TRBD1. With 4 bases clipped from V and 8 bases from J, the junction kept 13 bases outside the gene matches. This CDR3 is built from 16 residues. Germline CDR1 SGHTA, CDR2 FQGNSA.

The chain recombines TRBV2 with TRBJ1-4, with TRBD1 as a possible D gene (6 bases). The CDR3 covers 16 residues. Trimming removed 4 bases from V and 5 bases from J, with 17 bases in between. Looked up from germline, CDR1 is SNHLY and CDR2 is FYNNEI. As DNA, the CDR3 is TGTGCCAGCAGTGTGGTGGACAGTGGTAGAAATGAAAAACTGTTTTTT. Its protein is CASSVVDSGRNEKLFF. The full variable domain, with the rest looked up from reference TRBV2 and TRBJ1-4, is EPEVTQTPSHQVTQMGQEVILRCVPISNHLYFYWYRQILGQKVEFLVSFYNNEISEKSEIFDDQFSVERPDGSNFTLKIRSTKLEDSAMYFCASSVVDSGRNEKLFFGSGTQLSVL.

This chain uses TRBV27 with TRBJ1-1; no definite D call. This CDR3 is 13 amino acids long. The V gene's germline CDR1 is MNHEY and CDR2 SMNVEV (reference sequence). Between the trimmed V and J ends, which lost 3 bases and 6 bases, there was a span of 11 bases. CDR3 nucleotides: TGTGCCAGCAGTTTTTTTTCTAGGTCTGAAGCTTTCTTT. As protein: CASSFFSRSEAFF.

The rearrangement links TRBV29-1 to TRBJ1-2; D unresolved. Germline lookup yields CDR1 SQVTM and CDR2 ANQGSEA. V was pared by 3 bases and J by 0 bases, with 11 bases between. The CDR3 consists of 14 residues. This CDR3 is CSVDPDLANYGYTF. In nucleotides, the CDR3 is TGCAGCGTTGACCCGGATTTAGCTAACTATGGCTACACCTTC.

V usage is TRBV27 and J usage is TRBJ2-7, with D uncertain. Germline CDR1 and CDR2: MNHEY and SMNVEV (reference sequence). This CDR3 spans 8 amino acids. V lost 7 bases and J lost 11, with 6 bases in between. CDR3 residues: CASKNEYF. The CDR3 nucleotides read TGTGCCAGCAAAAACGAGTACTTC.

This clonotype was seen once. The rearrangement uses TRBV27 and TRBJ2-4; D ambiguous. This CDR3 spans 16 amino acids. Deletions cut 5 bases from V and 0 bases from J, with 14 bases between. Per germline, CDR1 MNHEY and CDR2 SMNVEV (reference sequence). CDR3 sequence reads: CASSSPLSLAKNIQYF. In nucleotides, the CDR3 is TGTGCCAGCAGTAGCCCTCTCTCTCTAGCCAAAAACATTCAGTACTTC.

V is TRBV28 and J is TRBJ2-1; 11 nucleotides align to TRBD2. Germline values: CDR1 MDHEN, CDR2 SYDVKM. There are 18 residues in the CDR3. V was clipped by 4 bases and J by 5 bases; unmatched bases: 13. This CDR3 is CASSSKVPSGRRHNEQFF. DNA of the CDR3: TGTGCCAGCAGTTCCAAAGTCCCTAGCGGGAGGAGGCACAATGAGCAGTTCTTC. Full variable domain (outside the CDR3, taken from reference TRBV28 and TRBJ2-1): DVKVTQSSRYLVKRTGEKVFLECVQDMDHENMFWYRQDPGLGLRLIYFSYDVKMKEKGDIPEGYSVSREKKERFSLILESASTNQTSMYLCASSSKVPSGRRHNEQFFGPGTRLTVL.

The chain carries TRBV20-1 and TRBJ2-7, with TRBD2 identical over 10 bases. The trim removed 5 bases at V and 1 base at J, leaving 5 bases unmatched. CDR3 length: 14 amino acids. Germline V gene sequence: CDR1 DFQATT, CDR2 SNEGSKA (reference sequence). The CDR3, as DNA: TGCAGTGCTGTTCTAGCGGGAGAATCCTACGAGCAGTACTTC. This sequence encodes CSAVLAGESYEQYF.

A few counts support this clonotype. The chain uses TRBV4-1 and TRBJ2-1; TRBD1 agrees at 9 bases. With V trimmed by 0 bases and J by 7 bases, 4 bases remained unmatched. CDR3 length: 15 residues. Germline assignment: CDR1 MGHRA and CDR2 YSYEKL. This CDR3 reads CASSQEGDRANEQFF. The CDR3 DNA reads as TGCGCCAGCAGCCAAGAGGGGGACAGGGCGAATGAGCAGTTCTTC.